The entry below describes one T cell receptor beta chain. Its antigen is unknown. These data belong to a study of shared clonotypes between healthy human individuals. Study-wide results and caveats: Investigators expected sequencing depth to affect clonotype sharing among donors. Enrolling few donors narrowed the genetic and exposure-history diversity that was represented.

It was CD45RO-negative cells, positively selected for CCR7, that made up naive CD8 cells, with terminally differentiated effector memory CD45RA+ cells excluded. The table came from immunoSEQ multiplex PCR; TCRdb's copy has only in-frame clones and leaves some out. The sample records approximately 1.9 million clones, about 94% being singletons. This sequence was found in a young man in good health. Some clones in this sample may be carry-over from other donors' samples. Sequencing input: naive CD8+ T cells from PBMCs.

The CDR3 DNA sequence: TGTGCCAGCACCCCAGGCCAGCGGAGGGGGAATGAGCAGTTCTTC. Encoded protein: CASTPGQRRGNEQFF. This chain uses TRBV2 with TRBJ2-1, with D possibly being TRBD1 or TRBD2 (6 bases each). The length of the CDR3 is 15 residues. V was trimmed by 7 bases and J by 7 bases, leaving 20 bases between them. Germline CDR1 and CDR2: SNHLY and FYNNEI.